The source of this T cell receptor (beta chain) is a study of T cell repertoires in cytomegalovirus infection (dated by TCRdb to between 2018 and 2021). Context from the whole study: The HLA type of each donor mattered for the analysis, because public TCR beta signatures pointed to carriage of CMV infection along with the matching HLA type. General conclusions and limits of the study: In both this cohort and an independent cohort of 300 to 450 donors, the cumulative frequency of public TCR beta family members distinguished carriers of CMV infection plus the relevant HLA type. The ex vivo response was dominated by HLA-C-restricted CMV-specific TCR beta clonotypes, and the single most frequent clonotype in two of eight donors was supplied by these HLA-C-restricted clonotypes.

Sequencing used an Illumina HiSeq 1500. In-frame beta chains were kept once TCRdb had trimmed the public reads at Q25 with fastp and called clones with MiXCR. Entries that share a CDR3 protein sequence are merged under the most common genes and DNA. Across this sample there are some 280,000 distinct CDR3 sequences, with roughly 15% seen only once. The top ten clones comprise 8.5% to 10% of the sample. This clonotype appeared a few times. There is no known antigen for this receptor. One base away there is no much larger clone; base qualities are not given. In the germline V gene (reference sequence), CDR1 corresponds to MNHNY and CDR2 to SVGAGI. V is reduced by 2 bases and J by 5 bases, leaving a spacing of 8 bases between them. Taken from cysteine to phenylalanine, the CDR3 has 13 residues. The read is trimmed to its CDR3 DNA, 39 bases read in frame from base 1.

The chain couples TRBV6-6 to TRBJ2-3, with the D gene not confidently named. Sequencing was carried out using PBMCs. The sequence was collected from a human donor in good health (CMV status not recorded). Some clones in this sample may be carry-over from other donors' samples. The encoded CDR3 is CASSYVVGDTQYF. The nucleotides are TGTGCCAGCAGTTACGTAGTAGGAGATACGCAGTATTTT.